This T cell receptor (beta chain) was captured by sequencing in a study of T cells in Graves' hyperthyroidism and ophthalmopathy. This clonotype was detected ten times or more. The CDR3 has 15 residues. V lost 2 bases, J lost 5 bases, and 8 bases stayed unmatched. Germline-derived CDR1 and CDR2 are SGHRS and YFSETQ. RNA transcripts gave rise to amplified TCR beta CDR3 regions. The HTBI set primed first-round TCR CDR3 RT-PCR. One entry per CDR3 protein, called by TCRdb with MiXCR from the multiplex PCR reads. The sample has about 180,000 distinct CDR3 sequences; more than 15% are singletons. The source is a woman in her forties or fifties with Graves' hyperthyroidism. The specimen sequenced was blood. The chain has TRBV5-1 and TRBJ1-1, with 8 positions matching TRBD1. The CDR3 loop reads CASSFDRGLRTEAFF. CDR3 bases: TGCGCCAGCAGCTTTGACAGGGGCTTGAGGACTGAAGCTTTCTTT.